Each of the 9 T cell receptor beta chains below was sequenced from the same sample in a study of CD8+ T cells in alopecia areata (dated by TCRdb to 2017 to 2018). The method was the immunoSEQ multiplex PCR assay. For TCR sequencing, RNA was extracted from every sample and reverse transcribed into cDNA to serve as template. Sourced from immuneACCESS, this table was stored by TCRdb with only in-frame sequences that have V and J called. A share of the clones is absent; for the studies checked, an unresolved V gene accounts for under half, and the remainder has no known explanation. The sample includes 150,000 or so clones, with 47% observed a single time. Around 6.8% of the sample is taken by the ten largest. Sequencing used CD4+ T cells sorted from blood. The receptors were gathered from a human donor with alopecia areata.

V usage is TRBV2 and J usage is TRBJ1-1; D unresolved. The V gene's germline CDR1 is SNHLY and CDR2 FYNNEI. V was shortened by 4 bases and J by 3 bases, with 3 bases between the two germline ends. The CDR3 is 11 amino acids. CDR3 amino acids: CASSGYTEAFF. In DNA form, the CDR3 reads TGTGCCAGCAGTGGCTACACTGAAGCTTTCTTT.

V gene TRBV23-1 combines with J gene TRBJ2-1; 7 nucleotides match TRBD1. TRBV23-1 is flagged as an ORF with uncertain function. The junction had 9 bases not matched to a gene; V was cut back by 4 bases and J by 3 bases. This CDR3 spans 16 amino acids. The CDR3 nucleotides read TGCGCCAGCAGTCCATCTGGGACAGAAAACTACAATGAGCAGTTCTTC. Encoded protein: CASSPSGTENYNEQFF.

The rearrangement joins TRBV28 to TRBJ1-5; D is undetermined. The germline V and J ends were trimmed by 6 bases and 7 bases, with 10 bases remaining between them. Germline V gene data show CDR1 as MDHEN and CDR2 as SYDVKM. The CDR3 spans 12 residues. CDR3 residues: CASSEKRQPQHF. CDR3 DNA sequence: TGTGCCAGCAGCGAAAAAAGACAGCCCCAGCATTTT.

The chain has TRBV5-1 and TRBJ2-5; unclear D gene. V was cut by 3 bases and J by 5 bases, with 8 bases left in between. CDR1 is SGHRS, CDR2 YFSETQ, per germline. This CDR3 is built from 12 residues. CDR3 protein: CASSSYGETQYF. CDR3 sequence (DNA): TGCGCCAGCAGCTCCTACGGGGAGACCCAGTACTTC.

This clone was seen only a few times. The rearrangement uses TRBV29-1 and TRBJ2-1, with 7 bases fitting TRBD1. With V trimmed by 4 bases and J by 7 bases, 7 bases remained unmatched. Germline V gene lookup returns CDR1 SQVTM and CDR2 ANQGSEA. CDR3 length: 13 amino acids. The CDR3: CSVVETGRNEQFF. The CDR3 DNA reads as TGCAGCGTTGTAGAGACAGGGCGAAATGAGCAGTTCTTC.

J is TRBJ1-1 and V is TRBV4-2; D gene uncertain. With 3 bases removed from V and 0 bases from J, the gap between germline ends came to 14 bases. This CDR3 contains 16 residues. Looked up from germline, CDR1 is LGHNA and CDR2 is YNFKEQ. CDR3 region: CASSQPALNMNTEAFF. The CDR3 DNA reads TGTGCCAGCAGCCAGCCGGCGCTAAACATGAACACTGAAGCTTTCTTT.

This clone was picked up a small number of times. The gene calls are TRBV7-2 and TRBJ2-3, with D possibly being TRBD2 (6 bases). Germline V gene data show CDR1 as SGHTA and CDR2 as FQGNSA. This CDR3 is built from 15 residues. V was shortened by 3 bases and J by 3 bases, with 13 bases between the two germline ends. The CDR3 loop is CASSLQEGWTDTQYF. Here the CDR3 DNA reads TGTGCCAGCAGCTTGCAGGAGGGGTGGACAGATACGCAGTATTTT.

The genes are TRBV1 and TRBJ2-5; the table gives TRBD2 as D, unverified against the DNA. TRBV1 is a pseudogene locus. CDR3 size: 16 residues. CDR3 nucleotides: TGCACCATCAAACCGGTGACTAGCGGGAGCCAAGAGACCCAGTACTTC. Translated, it gives CTIKPVTSGSQETQYF.

This clone has more than one count but fewer than ten. The gene calls are TRBV29-1 and TRBJ2-3; D unclear. V was trimmed by 4 bases and J by 2 bases, leaving 16 bases between them. This CDR3 has 15 residues. Germline CDR1 reads SQVTM; CDR2 reads ANQGSEA. The DNA of the CDR3 is TGCAGCGTTGGCCAAGGGATACTCCCCACAGATACGCAGTATTTT. This translates into CSVGQGILPTDTQYF.